Listed below are T cell receptor beta chains from one sample, sequenced in a study of beta chain features in type 1 diabetes. Produced via immunoSEQ multiplex PCR; TCRdb's table is partial and in-frame only. The sample lists about 450,000 clones; about 10% were seen once. What was sequenced was naive CD4+ T cells from blood. The receptor source for this set is a young woman in good health. Both conserved end residues are part of each CDR3. D genes are given only for firm matches. Rows give clone size only sometimes, using once, few, many, or a class for an expanded clone.

TRBV25-1,TRBJ1-5,.,.,TGTGCCAGCAGTGAAGGGGGGCCGGAGGTAACCCAGCATTTT,CASSEGGPEVTQHF
TRBV5-6,TRBJ1-1,.,few,TGTGCCAGCAGCTACCTGGACAGGAACACTGAAGCTTTCTTT,CASSYLDRNTEAFF
TRBV9,TRBJ2-5,TRBD1,few,TGTGCCAGCAGCCCTGCGACAGGGGCTGGTGAGACCCAGTACTTC,CASSPATGAGETQYF
TRBV7-7,TRBJ2-5,.,.,TGTGCTAGCAGCGCACGGACGACCGGGGAAGAGACCCAGTACTTC,CASSARTTGEETQYF
TRBV7-2,TRBJ2-3,TRBD2,.,TGTGCCAGCGCCCTACGCGGGGGGGCGGTAGATACGCAGTATTTT,CASALRGGAVDTQYF
TRBV4-2,TRBJ2-7,TRBD2,.,TGTGCCAGCAGCCAAGAAGCGACTAGCGGGTACGAGCAGTACTTC,CASSQEATSGYEQYF
TRBV7-2,TRBJ2-5,.,.,TGTGCCAGCAGCTTAGTTTTTACGGCTGGGGCCCAGTACTTC,CASSLVFTAGAQYF
TRBV7-9,TRBJ2-3,.,.,TGTGCCAGCAGCTTCCCGAGTACAGATACGCAGTATTTT,CASSFPSTDTQYF
TRBV5-5,TRBJ2-3,TRBD2,few,TGTGCCAGCAGCCGGACTAGCGGGGAGCGCACAGATACGCAGTATTTT,CASSRTSGERTDTQYF
TRBV6-5,TRBJ2-3,TRBD1,.,TGTTCCAGCAGCCATGGCAGGGGGCCGACAGATACGCAGTATTTT,CSSSHGRGPTDTQYF